This TCR beta chain derives from a study of breast tumors, draining lymph nodes, adjacent tissues. TCRdb re-called the multiplex PCR reads with MiXCR, one entry per CDR3 protein. The profile covers 190,000 or so distinct CDR3 sequences, with approximately 30% appearing a single time and about 4.5% taken by the ten largest. This clonotype was seen a handful of times. Samples came from axillary lymph nodes draining the breast cancer. Sequencing was done on a sample of axillary lymph node tissue. The sequence was obtained from a female donor with breast cancer. Some clones in this sample may be carry-over from other donors' samples.

For the CDR3, the DNA is TGTGCCACCAGCAGAGATCGGGGGCAGGGGGCGGGGGGGGCTTTCTTT. This encodes CATSRDRGQGAGGAFF. The chain has TRBV15 and TRBJ1-1, with 8 bases aligning to TRBD1. CDR3 size: 16 residues. Trimming removed 0 bases from V and 11 bases from J; junction bases left unmatched: 14. Germline CDR1 and CDR2: LNHNV and YYDKDF (reference sequence). Together with reference TRBV15 and TRBJ1-1, the CDR3 gives the full variable domain: DAMVIQNPRYQVTQFGKPVTLSCSQTLNHNVMYWYQQKSSQAPKLLFHYYDKDFNNEADTPDNFQSRRPNTSFCFLDIRSPGLGDTAMYLCATSRDRGQGAGGAFFGQGTRLTVV.